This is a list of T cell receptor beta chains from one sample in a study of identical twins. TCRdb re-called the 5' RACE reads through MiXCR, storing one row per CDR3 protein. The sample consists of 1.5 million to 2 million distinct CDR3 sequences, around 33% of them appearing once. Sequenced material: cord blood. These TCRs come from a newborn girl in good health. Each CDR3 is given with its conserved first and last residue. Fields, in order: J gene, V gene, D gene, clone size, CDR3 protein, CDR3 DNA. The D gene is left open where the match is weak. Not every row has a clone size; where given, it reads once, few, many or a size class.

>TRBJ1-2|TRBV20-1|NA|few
CSAIQGSANYGYTF
TGCAGTGCCATACAGGGCTCCGCGAACTATGGCTACACCTTC
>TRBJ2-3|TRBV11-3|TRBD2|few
CASSWGLAHTDTQYF
TGTGCCAGCAGCTGGGGACTAGCCCACACAGATACGCAGTATTTT
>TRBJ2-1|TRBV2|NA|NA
CASSRTGTPLNEQFF
TGTGCCAGCAGTCGCACCGGGACACCTCTTAATGAGCAGTTCTTC
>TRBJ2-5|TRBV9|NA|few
CASSVIGETQYF
TGTGCCAGCAGCGTTATTGGAGAGACCCAGTACTTC
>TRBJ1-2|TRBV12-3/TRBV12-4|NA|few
CASSLWSLGNGYTF
TGTGCCAGCAGTTTATGGAGTCTCGGAAATGGCTACACCTTC
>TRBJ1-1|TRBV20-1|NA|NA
CSARGDRNTEAFF
TGCAGTGCTAGGGGGGACCGGAACACTGAAGCTTTCTTT
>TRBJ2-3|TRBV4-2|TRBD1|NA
CAGSQASWDRGLDTQYF
TGTGCCGGCAGCCAAGCCTCTTGGGACAGGGGGCTGGATACGCAGTATTTT
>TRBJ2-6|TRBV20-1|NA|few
CSATGASGANVLTF
TGCAGTGCTACAGGGGCCTCTGGGGCCAACGTCCTGACTTTC
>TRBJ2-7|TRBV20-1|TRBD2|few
CSASVRALAREQYF
TGCAGTGCGTCGGTCCGGGCACTAGCGCGGGAGCAGTACTTC
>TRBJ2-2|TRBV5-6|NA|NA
CASSLGSPNTGELFF
TGTGCCAGCAGCTTGGGCAGCCCGAACACCGGGGAGCTGTTTTTT
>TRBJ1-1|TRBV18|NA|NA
CASSPLGRGDTEAFF
TGTGCCAGCTCACCACTGGGGAGGGGTGACACTGAAGCTTTCTTT
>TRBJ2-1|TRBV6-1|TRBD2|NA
CASSPPGTSGRLYNEQFF
TGTGCCAGCAGCCCCCCAGGGACTAGCGGGAGGCTTTACAATGAGCAGTTCTTC
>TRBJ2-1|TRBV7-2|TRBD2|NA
CASSLGLAEPISHSYNEQFF
TGTGCCAGCAGCTTAGGACTAGCGGAACCGATCTCCCACTCCTACAATGAGCAGTTCTTC
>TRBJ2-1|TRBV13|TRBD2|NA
CASSYTSGRPIRGEQFF
TGTGCCAGCAGCTACACTAGCGGGAGGCCGATCCGGGGTGAGCAGTTCTTC
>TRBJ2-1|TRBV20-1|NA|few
CSAPGLYNEQFF
TGCAGTGCTCCCGGACTTTACAATGAGCAGTTCTTC
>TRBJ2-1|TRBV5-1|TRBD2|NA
CASTPGTSGVRQFF
TGCGCCAGCACACCAGGGACTAGCGGGGTGAGGCAGTTCTTC
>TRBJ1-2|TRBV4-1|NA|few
CASSQARDSNYGYTF
TGCGCCAGCAGCCAAGCCCGGGACTCTAACTATGGCTACACCTTC
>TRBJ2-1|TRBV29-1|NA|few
CSVEEDYRYNEQFF
TGCAGCGTTGAAGAGGACTACCGATACAATGAGCAGTTCTTC
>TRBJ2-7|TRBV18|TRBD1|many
CASSPQGASGYEQYF
TGTGCCAGCTCACCACAGGGGGCCTCTGGGTACGAGCAGTACTTC
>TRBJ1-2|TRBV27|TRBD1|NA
CASSSRDRGPGYTF
TGTGCCAGCAGTTCCCGGGACAGGGGGCCTGGCTACACCTTC
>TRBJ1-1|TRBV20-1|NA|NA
CSASSTVYTEAFF
TGCAGTGCTAGTTCGACCGTTTACACTGAAGCTTTCTTT
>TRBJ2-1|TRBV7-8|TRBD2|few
CASSPRLASEQFF
TGTGCCAGCAGCCCGCGACTAGCTAGTGAGCAGTTCTTC
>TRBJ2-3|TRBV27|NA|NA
CASSSRHRRDTQYF
TGTGCCAGCAGTTCCCGACACCGCAGGGATACGCAGTATTTT
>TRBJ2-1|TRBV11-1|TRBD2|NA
CASSLQGTSGGNEQFF
TGTGCCAGCAGCTTACAAGGGACTAGCGGGGGAAATGAGCAGTTCTTC
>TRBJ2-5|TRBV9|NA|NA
CASSPRPVQETQYF
TGTGCCAGCAGCCCCCGGCCGGTCCAAGAGACCCAGTACTTC
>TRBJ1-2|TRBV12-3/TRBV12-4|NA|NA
CASSSRHRGYTF
TGTGCCAGCAGTTCACGTCATAGGGGCTACACCTTC
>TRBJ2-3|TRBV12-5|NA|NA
CASGGGKGTDTQYF
TGTGCTAGTGGTGGAGGGAAGGGCACAGATACGCAGTATTTT
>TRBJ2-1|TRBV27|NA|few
CASSLAYRASSYNEQFF
TGTGCCAGCAGTTTAGCATACAGGGCCTCCTCCTACAATGAGCAGTTCTTC
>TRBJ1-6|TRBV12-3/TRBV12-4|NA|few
CASSVRPNVNSPLHF
TGTGCCAGCAGTGTCAGACCAAATGTGAATTCACCCCTCCACTTT
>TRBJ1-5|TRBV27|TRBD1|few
CASSLWQQGWNQPQHF
TGTGCCAGCAGTTTATGGCAACAGGGGTGGAATCAGCCCCAGCATTTT
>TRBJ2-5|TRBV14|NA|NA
CASSQTYKGIQETQYF
TGTGCCAGCAGCCAGACTTACAAGGGGATCCAAGAGACCCAGTACTTC
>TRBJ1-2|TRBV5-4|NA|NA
CASSLANQGGYGYTF
TGTGCCAGCAGCTTGGCCAACCAGGGTGGCTATGGCTACACCTTC
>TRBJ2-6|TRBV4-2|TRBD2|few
CASSQALAGFSGANVLTF
TGTGCCAGCAGCCAAGCCCTAGCGGGCTTCTCTGGGGCCAACGTCCTGACTTTC
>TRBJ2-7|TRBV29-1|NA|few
CSVPRTASSYEQYF
TGCAGCGTACCAAGGACAGCGAGCTCCTACGAGCAGTACTTC
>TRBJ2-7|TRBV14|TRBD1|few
CASSQGTVNEQYF
TGTGCCAGCAGCCAGGGGACAGTCAACGAGCAGTACTTC
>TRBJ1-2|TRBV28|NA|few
CAGGRKTSYGYTF
TGTGCGGGGGGGAGAAAGACCTCATATGGCTACACCTTC
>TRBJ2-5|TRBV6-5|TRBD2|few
CASSYQAGVFETQYF
TGTGCCAGCAGTTACCAAGCGGGAGTATTTGAGACCCAGTACTTC
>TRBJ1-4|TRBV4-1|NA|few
CASSQEDTTNEKLFF
TGCGCCAGCAGCCAAGAGGACACAACTAATGAAAAACTGTTTTTT
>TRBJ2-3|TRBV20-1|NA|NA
CSAAPSRGTDTQYF
TGCAGTGCTGCCCCTAGCCGGGGGACAGATACGCAGTATTTT
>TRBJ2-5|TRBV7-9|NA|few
CACSNRHTQETQYF
TGTGCCTGCAGCAACAGGCATACCCAAGAGACCCAGTACTTC
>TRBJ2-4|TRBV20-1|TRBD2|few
CSASGSGGAANIQYF
TGCAGTGCTAGTGGTAGCGGGGGGGCCGCAAACATTCAGTACTTC
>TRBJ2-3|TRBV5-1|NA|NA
CASSLSRQRTDTQYF
TGCGCCAGCAGCTTGTCGAGGCAGCGCACAGATACGCAGTATTTT
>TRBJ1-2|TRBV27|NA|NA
CASSLSQGWNGHTF
TGTGCCAGCAGTTTATCCCAGGGTTGGAATGGCCACACCTTC
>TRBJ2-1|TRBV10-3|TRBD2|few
CAISRSRGDYNEQFF
TGTGCCATCAGCCGCTCGCGGGGGGATTACAATGAGCAGTTCTTC
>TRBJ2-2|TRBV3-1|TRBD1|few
CASSQGQGPGELFF
TGTGCCAGCAGCCAAGGACAGGGTCCCGGGGAGCTGTTTTTT
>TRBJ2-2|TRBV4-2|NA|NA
CASSQASARLGELFF
TGTGCCAGCAGCCAAGCTAGCGCGAGGCTCGGGGAGCTGTTTTTT
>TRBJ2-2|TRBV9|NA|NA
CASSVAVTGELFF
TGTGCCAGCAGCGTAGCGGTCACCGGGGAGCTGTTTTTT
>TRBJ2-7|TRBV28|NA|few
CASREGGYEQYF
TGTGCCAGCCGAGAGGGGGGCTACGAGCAGTACTTC
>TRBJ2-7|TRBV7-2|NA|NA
CASSLVDSRHYEQYF
TGTGCCAGCAGCTTAGTGGACAGTCGACACTACGAGCAGTACTTC
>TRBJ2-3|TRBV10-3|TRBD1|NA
CATATGATDTQYF
TGTGCCACCGCGACAGGGGCCACAGATACGCAGTATTTT
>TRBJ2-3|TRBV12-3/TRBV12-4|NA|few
CASSAGARTDTQYF
TGTGCCAGCAGCGCCGGGGCCCGCACAGATACGCAGTATTTT
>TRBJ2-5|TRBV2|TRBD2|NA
CASITSARETQYF
TGTGCCAGCATTACTAGCGCGCGAGAGACCCAGTACTTC
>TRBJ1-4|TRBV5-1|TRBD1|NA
CASSPKQGANEKLFF
TGCGCCAGCAGCCCGAAACAGGGGGCTAATGAAAAACTGTTTTTT
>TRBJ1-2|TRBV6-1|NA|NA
CASLNRAANYGYTF
TGTGCCAGCCTCAACAGGGCCGCTAACTATGGCTACACCTTC
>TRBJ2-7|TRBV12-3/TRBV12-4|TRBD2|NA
CASSRLADYNEQYF
TGTGCCAGCAGTCGACTAGCGGACTACAATGAGCAGTACTTC
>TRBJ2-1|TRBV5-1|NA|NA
CASSLGRSSYNEPFF
TGCGCCAGCAGCTTGGGTAGGTCCTCCTACAATGAGCCGTTCTTC
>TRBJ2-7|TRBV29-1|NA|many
CSVPVVGAPYEQYF
TGCAGCGTCCCCGTGGTAGGGGCCCCCTACGAGCAGTACTTC
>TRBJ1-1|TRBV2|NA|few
CASRNRDINTEAFF
TGTGCCAGCAGGAACCGGGACATCAACACTGAAGCTTTCTTT
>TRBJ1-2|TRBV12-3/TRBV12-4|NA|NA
CASSFRGQVGYTF
TGTGCCAGCAGTTTCCGGGGCCAGGTTGGCTACACCTTC